The present TCR beta chain was sequenced within a study of Tregs in tolerant kidney transplant recipients. In regard to this clone: Its target is not known.

This table comes from immunoSEQ multiplex PCR, and its TCRdb copy is limited to in-frame clones, with some not included. The data hold about 110,000 clones, with around 90% observed a single time. The CDR3 totals 15 residues. Germline CDR1 and CDR2: SGHNT and YYREEE (reference sequence). Between the trimmed V and J ends, which lost 3 bases and 2 bases, there was a span of 13 bases. Overall study findings and caveats: No direct test of biological reproducibility was done here.

This sequence joins TRBV5-4 and TRBJ2-3; tentative D call: TRBD2 (6 bases). This clonotype originated in a human donor who received a combined kidney and bone marrow transplant. Sequencing was performed on CD4+ T cells from blood, taken before the transplant. CDR3 sequence: CASSSGGISTDTQYF. In DNA, the CDR3 is TGTGCCAGCAGCTCTGGGGGGATTTCCACAGATACGCAGTATTTT. The full variable domain, in which reference TRBV5-4 and TRBJ2-3 provide the parts outside the CDR3, is ETGVTQSPTHLIKTRGQQVTLRCSSQSGHNTVSWYQQALGQGPQFIFQYYREEENGRGNFPPRFSGLQFPNYSSELNVNALELDDSALYLCASSSGGISTDTQYFGPGTRLTVL.